A single T cell receptor beta chain is shown here with its context. The data are from a study of blood T cell repertoires in COVID-19. The germline V and J ends were trimmed by 7 bases and 3 bases, with 13 bases remaining between them. Germline CDR1 SEHNR, CDR2 FQNEAQ (reference sequence). This CDR3 has 14 amino acids. Sequenced by immunoSEQ multiplex PCR; TCRdb stores in-frame clones only, minus some. The repertoire holds about 320,000 clones, approximately 88% seen once, with about 1.5% in the top ten. The rearrangement joins TRBV7-9 to TRBJ2-1, with D unresolved. Material: peripheral blood. This clonotype originated in a woman in her 30s with COVID-19, enrolled during active disease. The CDR3 region is CASNSLTVYNEQFF. The CDR3 coding sequence is TGTGCCAGCAACTCTCTAACAGTCTACAATGAGCAGTTCTTC.